This T cell receptor (beta chain) was sequenced during a study of cytomegalovirus exposure and HLA in healthy donors. Whole-study findings and limits: Subsequent analysis showed first-cohort TCR clusters tending to co-occur in around 110 validation repertoires. Under in vitro conditions, a few CMV-associated chains were confirmed as specific for CMV antigens.

This table comes from immunoSEQ multiplex PCR, and its TCRdb copy is limited to in-frame clones, with some not included. The table has some 170,000 clones, approximately 86% seen once; the top ten hold 2% to 2.5%. On this clone: Its specificity is not known.

This TCR was recovered from a young man in good health and CMV-seropositive. Source material: PBMCs.

Here the CDR3 DNA reads TGTGCCAGCTCACGGGAGAACCGGGGACAGGGCAATGAAAAACTGTTTTTT. This sequence encodes CASSRENRGQGNEKLFF. The rearrangement uses TRBV18 and TRBJ1-4, with 9 nucleotides matching TRBD1. Germline V gene data show CDR1 as KGHSH and CDR2 as LQKENI. There are 17 residues in the CDR3. Trimming took 4 bases from V and 5 from J; bases not matched to a gene: 11.